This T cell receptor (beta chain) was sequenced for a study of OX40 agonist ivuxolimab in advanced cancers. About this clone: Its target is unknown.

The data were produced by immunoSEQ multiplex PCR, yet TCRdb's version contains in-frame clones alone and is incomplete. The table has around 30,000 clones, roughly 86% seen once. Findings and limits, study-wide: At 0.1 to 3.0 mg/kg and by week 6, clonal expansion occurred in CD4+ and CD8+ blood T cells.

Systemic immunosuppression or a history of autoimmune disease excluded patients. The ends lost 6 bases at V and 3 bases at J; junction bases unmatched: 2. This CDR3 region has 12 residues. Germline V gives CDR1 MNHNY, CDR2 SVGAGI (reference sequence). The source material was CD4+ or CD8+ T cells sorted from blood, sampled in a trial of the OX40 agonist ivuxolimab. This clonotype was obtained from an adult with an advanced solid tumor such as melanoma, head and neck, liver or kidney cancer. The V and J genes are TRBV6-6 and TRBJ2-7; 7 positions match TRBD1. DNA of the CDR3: TGTGCCAGCAGCGGGGACAGCTACGAGCAGTACTTC. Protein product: CASSGDSYEQYF.